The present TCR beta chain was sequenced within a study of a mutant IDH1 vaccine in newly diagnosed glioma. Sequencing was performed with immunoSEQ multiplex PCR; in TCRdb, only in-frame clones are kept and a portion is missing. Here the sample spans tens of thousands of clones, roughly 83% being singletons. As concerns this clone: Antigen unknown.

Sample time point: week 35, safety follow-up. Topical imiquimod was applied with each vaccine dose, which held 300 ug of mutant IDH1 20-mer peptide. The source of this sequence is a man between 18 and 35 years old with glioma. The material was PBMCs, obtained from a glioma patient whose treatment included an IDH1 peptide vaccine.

The CDR3 DNA reads TGTGCCAGCAGCGCCTACCGGGCTGTCTCTGGAAACACCATATATTTT. Its translation is CASSAYRAVSGNTIYF. The chain is built from TRBV7-2 and TRBJ1-3, with D unclear. The V end was cut by 5 bases, the J end by 0 bases, with 14 bases between. CDR3 length: 16 amino acids. CDR1 SGHTA and CDR2 FQGNSA come from the germline V gene.